This T cell receptor beta chain was captured by sequencing in a study of human T cells and chemical hapten exposure. As for the study in general: Small pooled library volume differences mainly caused per-sample TCR yield variation.

The time point denotes: healthy volunteer bleed at 6 weeks. Blood, whole and unfractionated, served as the source for total RNA extraction. General study results and limits: DPC sensitization produced no change in TCRs with frequency above 1 in 1000.

As originally analysed: Individual samples carried between 23,224 and 690,600 TCRs, with roughly 95,000 as the median. TCRdb itself ran the RACE reads through MiXCR, one entry per CDR3 protein. The V and J calls here are based on TCRdb, not the publication. Of roughly 80,000 distinct CDR3 sequences listed, around 9.3% were seen once; the top ten hold 1.5% to 2%. This clonotype was counted ten times or more. Its matching antigen is unknown. The clonotype comes from a female donor in good health. Some clones in this sample may be carry-over from other donors' samples. The sequenced material came from whole blood.

The CDR3 loop is CASSETGTGTSPLHF. The CDR3 coding sequence is TGTGCCAGCAGTGAGACCGGGACAGGGACTTCACCCCTCCACTTT. The chain employs TRBV12-3 or TRBV12-4 and TRBJ1-6; 9 bases map to TRBD1. The V segment lost 5 bases and the J segment 9 bases; nucleotides outside the gene matches: 8. This CDR3 contains 15 residues.